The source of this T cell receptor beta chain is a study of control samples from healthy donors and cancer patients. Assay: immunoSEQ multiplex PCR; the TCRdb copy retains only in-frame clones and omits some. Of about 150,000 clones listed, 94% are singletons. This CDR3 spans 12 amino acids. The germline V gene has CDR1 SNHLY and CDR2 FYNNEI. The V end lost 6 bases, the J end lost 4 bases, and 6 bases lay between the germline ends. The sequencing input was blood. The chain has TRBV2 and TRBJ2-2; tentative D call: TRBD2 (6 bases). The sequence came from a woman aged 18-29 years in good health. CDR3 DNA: TGTGCCAGCAGGGGAGGCACCGGGGAGCTGTTTTTT. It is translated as CASRGGTGELFF.